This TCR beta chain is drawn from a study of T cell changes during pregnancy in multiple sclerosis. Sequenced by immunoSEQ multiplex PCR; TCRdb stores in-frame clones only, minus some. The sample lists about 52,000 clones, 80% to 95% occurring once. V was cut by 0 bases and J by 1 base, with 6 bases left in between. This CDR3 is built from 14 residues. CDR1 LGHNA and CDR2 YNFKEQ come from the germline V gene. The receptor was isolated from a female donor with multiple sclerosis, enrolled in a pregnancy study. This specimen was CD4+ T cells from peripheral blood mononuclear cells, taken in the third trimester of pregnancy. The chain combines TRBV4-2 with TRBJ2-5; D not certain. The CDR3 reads CASSQERFQETQYF. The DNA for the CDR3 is TGTGCCAGCAGCCAAGAGAGATTCCAAGAGACCCAGTACTTC.